What follows are 26 T cell receptor beta chains derived from one specimen sequenced in a study of shared clonotypes between healthy human individuals (dated by TCRdb to the early 2020s). The library was built by means of the immunoSEQ multiplex PCR assay. Sourced from immuneACCESS, this table was stored by TCRdb with only in-frame sequences that have V and J called. A share of the clones is absent; for the studies checked, an unresolved V gene accounts for under half, and the remainder has no known explanation. In this sample the table shows under 600,000 clones, around 97% of which occur a single time. The top ten hold 0.045% to 0.06% of the sample. Sequencing was done on a sample of naive CD4+ T cells sorted from blood. The sample's cell subset or site, from its label and the paper: CD45RA+ positively selected. The receptor set was obtained from a woman under 40 in good health.

The chain carries TRBV19 and TRBJ2-2; 10 nucleotides line up with TRBD2. The ends lost 0 bases at V and 4 bases at J; junction bases unmatched: 8. CDR3 length: 18 residues. The germline gives CDR1 LNHDA, CDR2 SQIVND (reference sequence). CDR3 protein: CASSIDPLAGEGTGELFF. In DNA form, the CDR3 reads TGTGCCAGTAGTATAGACCCCCTAGCGGGAGAAGGCACCGGGGAGCTGTTTTTT.

The rearrangement uses TRBV4-1 and TRBJ2-5; D uncertain. The CDR3 contains 16 residues. CDR1 MGHRA and CDR2 YSYEKL come from the germline V gene. The germline V and J ends were trimmed by 1 base and 2 bases, with 14 bases remaining between them. The CDR3 DNA is TGCGCCAGCAGCCAAGGGGTGGGCCCCCCACAAGAGACCCAGTACTTC. Amino acids: CASSQGVGPPQETQYF.

This chain joins TRBV10-3 and TRBJ2-5; a possible D gene is TRBD2 (5 bases). The closer fit of TRBJ2-7 to the DNA end suggests the J call may be wrong. CDR3 length equals 13 residues. The germline CDR1 and CDR2 sequences are ENHRY and SYGVKD. The CDR3 is CAISRDPNYEQYF. The CDR3 region has the DNA TGTGCCATCAGCCGGGATCCTAATTACGAGCAGTACTTC.

V gene TRBV14 combines with J gene TRBJ2-2; 8 bases agree with TRBD2. Germline CDR1 and CDR2: SGHDN and FVKESK. This CDR3 contains 15 residues. Trimming at V came to 0 bases and at J to 7 bases, leaving 4 bases not matched to a gene. The CDR3 DNA reads as TGTGCCAGCAGCCAAGAAGGACTAGCTTTCGGGGAGCTGTTTTTT. Residues: CASSQEGLAFGELFF.

This chain uses TRBV6-1 with TRBJ1-1; D remains unclear. The CDR3 loop spans 14 amino acids. CDR1 and CDR2 from the germline V gene are MNHNS and SASEGT. V gave up 5 bases and J gave up 3 bases, with 13 bases separating them. This chain's CDR3 is CASSLTGGDTEAFF. The CDR3, as DNA: TGTGCCAGCAGTTTAACGGGTGGGGACACTGAAGCTTTCTTT.

The chain uses TRBV6-1 and TRBJ2-7; 13 nucleotides match TRBD2. The CDR3 consists of 15 residues. V lost 8 bases, J lost 6 bases, and 10 bases stayed unmatched. CDR1 is MNHNS, CDR2 SASEGT, per germline. CDR3 sequence: CASRPDGLAGVEQYF. The CDR3 nucleotides read TGTGCCAGCCGACCCGACGGACTAGCGGGAGTCGAGCAGTACTTC.

About this clone itself: Other DNA sequences in this specimen translate into the identical CDR3. The V and J genes are TRBV5-1 and TRBJ2-1, with 7 nucleotides matching TRBD2. CDR1 is SGHRS and CDR2 is YFSETQ in the germline V gene. This CDR3 spans 15 amino acids. The V and J ends lost 4 bases and 3 bases, in that order; junction bases with no gene match: 7. The DNA for the CDR3 is TGCGCCAGCAGCCCTGGGCTAGCGGTCTACAATGAGCAGTTCTTC. It is translated as CASSPGLAVYNEQFF.

The chain links TRBV5-1 to TRBJ2-7, with TRBD2 matching over 9 bases. CDR3 length: 15 residues. Germline CDR1 is SGHRS and CDR2 is YFSETQ. Germline trimming cut 3 bases from V and 0 bases from J; bases unmatched to any gene: 4. DNA of the CDR3: TGCGCCAGCAGCTCGACTAGCGGAGCCTCCTACGAGCAGTACTTC. This codes for CASSSTSGASYEQYF.

CDR3 loop: CASSIGSVITDTQYF. The CDR3 DNA follows: TGTGCCAGTAGTATTGGCTCGGTTATCACAGATACGCAGTATTTT. This chain links TRBV19 with TRBJ2-3; D gene uncertain. CDR3 size: 15 residues. CDR1 and CDR2 (germline): LNHDA, SQIVND (reference sequence). The V gene lost 3 bases and the J gene lost 2 bases, with 12 bases spanning the gap.

The CDR3 sequence is CASSRNVVLRSVYGYTF. The CDR3 coding sequence is TGCGCCAGCAGCCGGAATGTGGTTCTCAGGTCCGTCTATGGCTACACCTTC. The chain joins TRBV4-1 to TRBJ1-2; no reliable D call. Germline lookup yields CDR1 MGHRA and CDR2 YSYEKL. The CDR3 spans 17 residues. Trimming pared 4 bases from V and 4 bases from J, leaving 22 bases between.

This clone was recorded once. The chain carries TRBV11-2 and TRBJ2-3; possible D gene TRBD1, 6 bases. There are 15 residues in the CDR3. Trimming removed 2 bases at V and 4 bases at J, with 13 bases between. In germline, CDR1 is SGHAT, CDR2 FQNNGV. CDR3 in amino acids: CASSLNPTGADTQYF. As DNA, the CDR3 is TGTGCCAGCAGCTTAAACCCGACAGGCGCAGATACGCAGTATTTT. The full variable domain, completed using reference TRBV11-2 and TRBJ2-3, is EAGVAQSPRYKIIEKRQSVAFWCNPISGHATLYWYQQILGQGPKLLIQFQNNGVVDDSQLPKDRFSAERLKGVDSTLKIQPAKLEDSAVYLCASSLNPTGADTQYFGPGTRLTVL.

V is TRBV19 and J is TRBJ2-2; D possibly corresponds to TRBD1 (6 bases). The CDR3 consists of 14 residues. CDR1 is LNHDA and CDR2 is SQIVND in the germline V gene (reference sequence). Trimming removed 11 bases from V and 5 bases from J, with 18 bases in between. This chain's CDR3 is CARHNRDRTGELFF. The DNA for the CDR3 is TGTGCCCGACACAACAGGGATCGAACCGGGGAGCTGTTTTTT.

CDR3 bases: TGTGCCAGCAGCCCCCGCCCGACAGGGAGCGGCACTGAAGCTTTCTTT. Its protein product is CASSPRPTGSGTEAFF. The rearrangement uses TRBV7-8 and TRBJ1-1; 7 nucleotides align to TRBD1. The V gene end was trimmed by 5 bases and the J gene end by 4 bases; junction bases not matched to a gene: 13. Germline V gene sequence: CDR1 SGHVS, CDR2 FQNEAQ. CDR3 size: 16 residues.

This chain links TRBV7-2 with TRBJ2-1; no firm D call. CDR3 length equals 15 residues. V gave up 1 base and J gave up 4 bases, with 11 bases separating them. Germline V gene data show CDR1 as SGHTA and CDR2 as FQGNSA. The CDR3 DNA sequence: TGTGCCAGCAGCTTAGGGCCGGTTCGATACAATGAGCAGTTCTTC. Translating gives CASSLGPVRYNEQFF.

The V and J genes are TRBV19 and TRBJ1-5; D is unclear. Trimming removed 4 bases from V and 1 base from J, with 11 bases in between. Germline loops: CDR1 LNHDA, CDR2 SQIVND (reference sequence). The CDR3 totals 15 residues. In nucleotides, the CDR3 is TGTGCCAGTAGTACGGGTCTTATGAGCAATCAGCCCCAGCATTTT. Protein sequence: CASSTGLMSNQPQHF. Full variable domain (outside the CDR3, taken from reference TRBV19 and TRBJ1-5): DGGITQSPKYLFRKEGQNVTLSCEQNLNHDAMYWYRQDPGQGLRLIYYSQIVNDFQKGDIAEGYSVSREKKESFPLTVTSAQKNPTAFYLCASSTGLMSNQPQHFGDGTRLSIL.

This chain uses TRBV5-1 with TRBJ2-1, with D unclear. Trimming left V 6 bases short and J 0 bases short, with 16 bases between. CDR1 SGHRS and CDR2 YFSETQ come from the germline V gene. CDR3 length equals 16 residues. The CDR3 region has the DNA TGCGCCAGCATCGGCGGCAACCCCTTCTCCTACAATGAGCAGTTCTTC. It codes for CASIGGNPFSYNEQFF.

The chain combines TRBV11-3 with TRBJ2-2; 7 bases are a match to TRBD2. Per germline, CDR1 SGHNT and CDR2 YENEEA. J lost 6 bases, V lost 5 bases, and 6 bases had no gene match. CDR3 length: 14 residues. In nucleotides, the CDR3 is TGTGCCAGCAGCGACCTGGGAGGGGCCGGGGAGCTGTTTTTT. Its translation is CASSDLGGAGELFF.

The chain is built from TRBV9 and TRBJ2-2; 10 bases align to TRBD2. The V gene's germline CDR1 is SGDLS and CDR2 YYNGEE. V lost 2 bases, J lost 4 bases, and 2 bases stayed unmatched. The CDR3 loop spans 15 amino acids. The CDR3 DNA reads TGTGCCAGCAGCGTTCTAGCGGGGGTCACCGGGGAGCTGTTTTTT. Its translation is CASSVLAGVTGELFF.

The rearrangement links TRBV19 to TRBJ1-2, with 8 bases matching TRBD1. Germline-derived CDR1 and CDR2 are LNHDA and SQIVND (reference sequence). The CDR3 has 14 amino acids. V shed 4 bases and J 4 bases; nucleotides not matched to a gene: 5. CDR3 sequence (DNA): TGTGCCAGTAGTACCCCAGGGGGCGGCTATGGCTACACCTTC. Translated: CASSTPGGGYGYTF. The full variable domain, completed using reference TRBV19 and TRBJ1-2, is DGGITQSPKYLFRKEGQNVTLSCEQNLNHDAMYWYRQDPGQGLRLIYYSQIVNDFQKGDIAEGYSVSREKKESFPLTVTSAQKNPTAFYLCASSTPGGGYGYTFGSGTRLTVV.

The chain uses TRBV6-7 and TRBJ2-7; no firm D call. TRBV6-7 is labeled an ORF, and its function is uncertain. V was shortened by 6 bases and J by 3 bases, with 18 bases between the two germline ends. The CDR3 runs to 15 residues. The CDR3 nucleotides are TGTGCCAGCAGCTTACTCTCCAAGGGTTTCTACGAGCAGTACTTC. Protein sequence: CASSLLSKGFYEQYF.

The chain uses TRBV10-2 and TRBJ1-3, with 7 bases that match TRBD1. Looked up from germline, CDR1 is WSHSY and CDR2 is SAAADI. V trimming: 5 bases; J trimming: 2 bases; junction bases outside the gene matches: 6. The CDR3 runs 15 residues. The chain's CDR3 is CASSLQGFAGNTIYF. Here the CDR3 DNA reads TGCGCCAGCAGTTTACAGGGGTTCGCTGGAAACACCATATATTTT.

The rearrangement uses TRBV19 and TRBJ2-1, with D tentatively TRBD1 (6 bases). Per the germline V gene, CDR1 is LNHDA and CDR2 is SQIVND (reference sequence). V lost 6 bases and J lost 0, with 9 bases in between. The CDR3 sequence is 14 residues long. The CDR3 reads CASRLDSSYNEQFF. In nucleotides, the CDR3 is TGTGCCAGTAGATTGGACAGCTCCTACAATGAGCAGTTCTTC.

The rearrangement joins TRBV7-8 to TRBJ1-4; TRBD1 might be the D (6 bases). Looked up from germline, CDR1 is SGHVS and CDR2 is FQNEAQ. This CDR3 contains 15 residues. Trimming cost V 6 bases and J 5 bases, with 16 bases left between them. In nucleotides, the CDR3 is TGTGCCAGCAGAAACAGGGTTGGGGAGAATGAAAAACTGTTTTTT. Protein sequence: CASRNRVGENEKLFF.

This chain links TRBV19 with TRBJ1-5; D is ambiguous. This CDR3 region has 12 residues. Germline-derived CDR1 and CDR2 are LNHDA and SQIVND (reference sequence). Trimming stripped 0 bases from V and 9 bases from J, with 6 bases between. The CDR3 nucleotides are TGTGCCAGTAGTATAGAAGTCGGGCCCCAGCATTTT. Translation: CASSIEVGPQHF.

V gene TRBV7-9 combines with J gene TRBJ2-1; TRBD2 matches 12 bases. Germline CDR1 SEHNR, CDR2 FQNEAQ (reference sequence). The CDR3 spans 19 residues. The V segment lost 5 bases and the J segment 2 bases; nucleotides outside the gene matches: 13. As DNA, the CDR3 is TGTGCCAGCAGCCCGTATTGGACTAGCGGGATACCGGCCTACAATGAGCAGTTCTTC. Translating it yields CASSPYWTSGIPAYNEQFF.

The rearrangement uses TRBV7-9 and TRBJ2-1; TRBD2 matches at 9 bases. Trimming took 5 bases from V and 8 from J; bases not matched to a gene: 4. CDR3 length: 13 residues. Germline V lookup: CDR1 SEHNR, CDR2 FQNEAQ (reference sequence). This CDR3 is CASSRTSAHEQFF. CDR3 coding DNA: TGTGCCAGCAGCAGGACTAGCGCACATGAGCAGTTCTTC.